Presented here are 5 T cell receptor beta chains from one specimen sequenced in a study of chemoradiotherapy in HPV16-positive cancers. TCRdb's table, derived via immunoSEQ multiplex PCR, lists solely in-frame clones and lacks some. The data hold around 8,000 clones, with around three quarters observed a single time. The sample was gathered from a patient who underwent chemoradiotherapy. Receptors originate from a human donor with HPV-associated anogenital cancer.

The J gene is TRBJ2-7, the V gene TRBV10-3; D remains ambiguous. Germline lookup yields CDR1 ENHRY and CDR2 SYGVKD. V was shortened by 10 bases and J by 4 bases, with 11 bases between the two germline ends. The CDR3 consists of 11 residues. CDR3 sequence (DNA): TGTGCCACGTCAAACGAGTACGAGCAGTACTTC. Its translation is CATSNEYEQYF.

The gene calls are TRBV19 and TRBJ1-5; possible D gene TRBD1, 5 bases. Trimming stripped 3 bases from V and 2 bases from J, with 11 bases between. In germline, CDR1 is LNHDA, CDR2 SQIVND (reference sequence). This CDR3 has 15 amino acids. The CDR3 sequence is CASSIGAGRNQPQHF. DNA of the CDR3: TGTGCCAGTAGTATCGGGGCAGGGCGCAATCAGCCCCAGCATTTT. Together with reference TRBV19 and TRBJ1-5, the CDR3 gives the full variable domain: DGGITQSPKYLFRKEGQNVTLSCEQNLNHDAMYWYRQDPGQGLRLIYYSQIVNDFQKGDIAEGYSVSREKKESFPLTVTSAQKNPTAFYLCASSIGAGRNQPQHFGDGTRLSIL.

This chain links TRBV5-1 with TRBJ2-5; a weak D match, TRBD1 (7 bases). CDR3 length: 17 residues. The germline V gene has CDR1 SGHRS and CDR2 YFSETQ. Trimming stripped 1 base from V and 5 bases from J, with 21 bases between. CDR3 loop: CASSLLAGGTPRETQYF. As DNA, the CDR3 is TGCGCCAGCAGCTTGTTGGCAGGGGGGACTCCAAGGGAGACCCAGTACTTC. The whole variable domain, filled in from reference TRBV5-1 and TRBJ2-5, reads KAGVTQTPRYLIKTRGQQVTLSCSPISGHRSVSWYQQTPGQGLQFLFEYFSETQRNKGNFPGRFSGRQFSNSRSEMNVSTLELGDSALYLCASSLLAGGTPRETQYFGPGTRLLVL.

J is TRBJ2-2 and V is TRBV10-1; D remains unclear. This CDR3 spans 13 amino acids. Germline CDR1 is WNHNN and CDR2 is SYGVQD (reference sequence). V lost 8 bases to trimming and J lost 2 bases, with 9 bases between them. CDR3 sequence: CASSTTNTGELFF. In DNA, the CDR3 is TGCGCCAGCTCAACGACCAACACCGGGGAGCTGTTTTTT.

This clone occurred once. In nucleotides, the CDR3 is TGTGCCAGTAGTAAAAACAGGGACGGTGACTATGGCTACACCTTC. It encodes CASSKNRDGDYGYTF. This chain joins TRBV19 and TRBJ1-2; TRBD1 might be the D (6 bases). Germline loops: CDR1 LNHDA, CDR2 SQIVND (reference sequence). There are 15 residues in the CDR3. Between the trimmed V and J ends, which lost 4 bases and 3 bases, there was a span of 15 bases.